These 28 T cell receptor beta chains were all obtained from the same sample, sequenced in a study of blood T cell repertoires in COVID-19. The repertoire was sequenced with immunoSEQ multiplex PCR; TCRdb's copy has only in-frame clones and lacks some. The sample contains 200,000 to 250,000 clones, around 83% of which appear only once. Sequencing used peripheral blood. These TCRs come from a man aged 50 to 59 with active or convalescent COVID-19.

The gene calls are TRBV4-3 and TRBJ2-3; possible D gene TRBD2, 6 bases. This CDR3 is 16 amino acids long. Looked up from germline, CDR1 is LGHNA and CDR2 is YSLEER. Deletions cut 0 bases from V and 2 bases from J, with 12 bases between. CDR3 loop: CASSQDLREVTDTQYF. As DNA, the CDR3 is TGCGCCAGCAGCCAAGACTTGAGGGAGGTCACAGATACGCAGTATTTT.

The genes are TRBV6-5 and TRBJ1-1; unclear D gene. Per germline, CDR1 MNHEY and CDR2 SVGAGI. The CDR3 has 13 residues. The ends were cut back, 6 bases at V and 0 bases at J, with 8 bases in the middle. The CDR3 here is CASSRSLNTEAFF. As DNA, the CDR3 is TGTGCCAGCAGCAGGTCTCTGAACACTGAAGCTTTCTTT.

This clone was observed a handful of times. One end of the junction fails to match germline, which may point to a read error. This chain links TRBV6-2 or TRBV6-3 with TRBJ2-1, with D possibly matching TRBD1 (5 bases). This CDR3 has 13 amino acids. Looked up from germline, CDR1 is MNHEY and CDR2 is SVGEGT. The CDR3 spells CASSYWGVNEQFF. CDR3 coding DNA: TGTGCCAGCAGCTACTGGGGCGTGAATGAGCAGTTCTTC.

The CDR3 reads CASSDPRGSNEQFF. CDR3 nucleotides: TGTGCCAGCAGTGACCCCCGAGGGTCCAATGAGCAGTTCTTC. This chain uses TRBV25-1 with TRBJ2-1; possible D gene TRBD2, 5 bases. The CDR3 sequence is 14 residues long. V dropped 3 bases and J dropped 6 bases, with 12 bases sitting between them. Germline V gene sequence: CDR1 MGHDK, CDR2 SYGVNS.

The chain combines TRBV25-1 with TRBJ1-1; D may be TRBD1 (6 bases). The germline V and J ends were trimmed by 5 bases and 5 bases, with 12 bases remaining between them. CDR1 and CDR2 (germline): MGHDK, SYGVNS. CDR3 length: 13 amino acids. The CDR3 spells CASSHRVRTEAFF. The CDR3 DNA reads TGTGCCAGCAGTCACAGGGTGCGGACTGAAGCTTTCTTT.

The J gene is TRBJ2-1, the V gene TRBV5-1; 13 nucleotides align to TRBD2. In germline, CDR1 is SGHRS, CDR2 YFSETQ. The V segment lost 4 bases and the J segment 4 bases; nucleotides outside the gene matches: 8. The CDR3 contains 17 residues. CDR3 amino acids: CASSVDETSGRYNEQFF. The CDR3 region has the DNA TGCGCCAGCAGCGTGGATGAGACTAGCGGGAGGTACAATGAGCAGTTCTTC.

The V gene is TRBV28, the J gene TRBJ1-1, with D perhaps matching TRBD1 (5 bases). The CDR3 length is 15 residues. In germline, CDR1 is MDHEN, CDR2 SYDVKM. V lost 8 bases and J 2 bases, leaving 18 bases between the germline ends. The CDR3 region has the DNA TGTGCCAGCGCCGACCCGCGGGGGAGCAACACTGAAGCTTTCTTT. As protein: CASADPRGSNTEAFF.

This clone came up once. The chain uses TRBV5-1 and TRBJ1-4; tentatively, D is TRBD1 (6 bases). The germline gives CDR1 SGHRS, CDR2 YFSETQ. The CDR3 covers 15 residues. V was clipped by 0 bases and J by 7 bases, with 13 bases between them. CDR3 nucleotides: TGCGCCAGCAGCTTGGAAGGGGGTGTTGGTGAAAAACTGTTTTTT. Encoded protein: CASSLEGGVGEKLFF.

The CDR3 sequence: CASSQGTGGLYGYTF. The DNA for the CDR3 is TGCGCCAGCAGCCAAGGTACAGGTGGTCTCTATGGCTACACCTTC. The chain links TRBV4-3 to TRBJ1-2, with a tentative D call TRBD1 (5 bases). This CDR3 region has 15 residues. Germline values: CDR1 LGHNA, CDR2 YSLEER. Trimming shortened V by 1 base and J by 4 bases, and 13 bases separated the two germline ends.

Written as DNA, the CDR3 is TGTGCCAGCAGTTCCATCTGGAGCGGGGGGAACACCGGGGAGCTGTTTTTT. This translates into CASSSIWSGGNTGELFF. This chain links TRBV28 with TRBJ2-2; 8 bases are shared with TRBD2. Per germline, CDR1 MDHEN and CDR2 SYDVKM. Unmatched junction bases numbered 8, after V lost 4 bases and J lost 1 base. The CDR3 loop spans 17 amino acids. Drawing the rest from reference TRBV28 and TRBJ2-2, the complete variable domain is DVKVTQSSRYLVKRTGEKVFLECVQDMDHENMFWYRQDPGLGLRLIYFSYDVKMKEKGDIPEGYSVSREKKERFSLILESASTNQTSMYLCASSSIWSGGNTGELFFGEGSRLTVL.

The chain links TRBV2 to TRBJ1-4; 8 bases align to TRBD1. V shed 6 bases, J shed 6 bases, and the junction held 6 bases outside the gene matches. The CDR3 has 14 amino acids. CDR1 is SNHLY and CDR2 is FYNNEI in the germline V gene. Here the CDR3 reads CASRDRARDEKLFF. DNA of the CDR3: TGTGCCAGCAGGGACAGGGCGAGGGATGAAAAACTGTTTTTT. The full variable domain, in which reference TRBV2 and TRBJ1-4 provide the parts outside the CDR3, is EPEVTQTPSHQVTQMGQEVILRCVPISNHLYFYWYRQILGQKVEFLVSFYNNEISEKSEIFDDQFSVERPDGSNFTLKIRSTKLEDSAMYFCASRDRARDEKLFFGSGTQLSVL.

DNA for the CDR3: TGTGCCAGCAGTTATTCCACCGGGACTACCTATGAGCAGTTCTTC. Translating it yields CASSYSTGTTYEQFF. The chain combines TRBV5-4 with TRBJ2-1; 7 nucleotides agree with TRBD2. The CDR3 covers 15 residues. J gave up 8 bases and V 5 bases, and 13 bases lay outside the gene matches. Germline loops: CDR1 SGHNT, CDR2 YYREEE (reference sequence).

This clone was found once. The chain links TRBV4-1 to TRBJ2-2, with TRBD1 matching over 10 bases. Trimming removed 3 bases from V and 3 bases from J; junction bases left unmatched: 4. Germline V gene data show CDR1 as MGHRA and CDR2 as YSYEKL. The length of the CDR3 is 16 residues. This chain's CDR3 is CASSQGQGLHTGELFF. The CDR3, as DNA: TGCGCCAGCAGCCAGGGACAGGGGCTTCACACCGGGGAGCTGTTTTTT.

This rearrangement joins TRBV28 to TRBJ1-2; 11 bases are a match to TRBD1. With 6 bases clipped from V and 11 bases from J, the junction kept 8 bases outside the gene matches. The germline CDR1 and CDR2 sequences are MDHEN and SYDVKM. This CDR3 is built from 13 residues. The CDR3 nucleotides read TGTGCCAGCAGAGACCGGACAGGGGGCGGATACACCTTC. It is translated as CASRDRTGGGYTF.

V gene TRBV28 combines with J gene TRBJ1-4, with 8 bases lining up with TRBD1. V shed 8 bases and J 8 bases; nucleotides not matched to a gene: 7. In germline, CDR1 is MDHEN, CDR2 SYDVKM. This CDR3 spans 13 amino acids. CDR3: CASLDREKEKLFF. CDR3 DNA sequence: TGTGCCAGCCTGGACAGGGAAAAGGAAAAACTGTTTTTT. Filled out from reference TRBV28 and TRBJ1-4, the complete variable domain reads DVKVTQSSRYLVKRTGEKVFLECVQDMDHENMFWYRQDPGLGLRLIYFSYDVKMKEKGDIPEGYSVSREKKERFSLILESASTNQTSMYLCASLDREKEKLFFGSGTQLSVL.

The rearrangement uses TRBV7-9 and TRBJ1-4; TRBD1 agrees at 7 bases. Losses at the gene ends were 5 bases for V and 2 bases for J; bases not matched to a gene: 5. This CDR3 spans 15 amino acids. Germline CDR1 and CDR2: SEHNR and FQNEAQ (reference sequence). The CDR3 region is CASSPHRGTNEKLFF. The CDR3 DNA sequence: TGTGCCAGCAGCCCGCACAGGGGCACTAATGAAAAACTGTTTTTT.

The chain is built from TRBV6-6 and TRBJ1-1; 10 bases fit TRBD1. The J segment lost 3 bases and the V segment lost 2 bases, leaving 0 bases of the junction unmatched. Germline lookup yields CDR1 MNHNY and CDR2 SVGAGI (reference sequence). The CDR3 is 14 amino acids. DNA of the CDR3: TGTGCCAGCAGTTACGGACAGGGGGACACTGAAGCTTTCTTT. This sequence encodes CASSYGQGDTEAFF.

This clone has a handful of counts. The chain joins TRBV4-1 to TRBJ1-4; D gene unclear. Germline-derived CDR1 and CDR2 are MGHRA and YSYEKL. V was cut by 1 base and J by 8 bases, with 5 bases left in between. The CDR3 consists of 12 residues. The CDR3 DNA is TGCGCCAGCAGCCAAGCGGAGGAAAAACTGTTTTTT. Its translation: CASSQAEEKLFF.

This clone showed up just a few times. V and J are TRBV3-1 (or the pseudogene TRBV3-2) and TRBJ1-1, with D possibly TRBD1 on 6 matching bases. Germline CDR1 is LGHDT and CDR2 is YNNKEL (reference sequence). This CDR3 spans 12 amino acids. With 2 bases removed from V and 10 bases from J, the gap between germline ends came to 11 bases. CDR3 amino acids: CASSQTGLRAFF. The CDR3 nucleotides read TGTGCCAGCAGCCAAACAGGGCTTAGAGCTTTCTTT.

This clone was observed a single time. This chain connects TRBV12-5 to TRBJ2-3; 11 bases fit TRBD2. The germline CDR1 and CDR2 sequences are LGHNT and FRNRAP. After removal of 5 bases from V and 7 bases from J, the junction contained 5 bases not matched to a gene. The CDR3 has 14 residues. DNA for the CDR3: TGTGCTAGTGGTCAAGGGACTAGCGGAAATACGCAGTATTTT. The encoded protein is CASGQGTSGNTQYF.

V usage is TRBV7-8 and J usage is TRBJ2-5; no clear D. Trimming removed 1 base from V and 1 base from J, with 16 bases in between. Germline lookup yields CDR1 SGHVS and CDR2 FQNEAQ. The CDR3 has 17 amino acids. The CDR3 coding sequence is TGTGCCAGCAGCTTAGTCGCGAGACTTACCTCCCAAGAGACCCAGTACTTC. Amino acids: CASSLVARLTSQETQYF.

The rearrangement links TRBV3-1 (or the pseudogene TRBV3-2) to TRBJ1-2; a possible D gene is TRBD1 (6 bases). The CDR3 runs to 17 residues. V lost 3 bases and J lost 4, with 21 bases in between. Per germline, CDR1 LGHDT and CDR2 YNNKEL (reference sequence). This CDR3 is CASSHTTDRFFFYGYTF. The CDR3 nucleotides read TGTGCCAGCAGCCACACCACGGACAGATTTTTCTTCTATGGCTACACCTTC.

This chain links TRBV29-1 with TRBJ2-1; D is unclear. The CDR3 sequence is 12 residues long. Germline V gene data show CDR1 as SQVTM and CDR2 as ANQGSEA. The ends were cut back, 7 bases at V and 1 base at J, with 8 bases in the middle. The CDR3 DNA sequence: TGCAGCGCCCGGGTTTCCTACAATGAGCAGTTCTTC. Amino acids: CSARVSYNEQFF.

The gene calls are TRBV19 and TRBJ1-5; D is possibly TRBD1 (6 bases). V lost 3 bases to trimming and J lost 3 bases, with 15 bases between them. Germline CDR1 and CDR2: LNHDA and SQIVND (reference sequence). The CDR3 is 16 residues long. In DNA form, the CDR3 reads TGTGCCAGTAGTATCGGGCCTGACAGGATCAATCAGCCCCAGCATTTT. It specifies CASSIGPDRINQPQHF. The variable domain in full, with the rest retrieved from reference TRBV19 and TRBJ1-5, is DGGITQSPKYLFRKEGQNVTLSCEQNLNHDAMYWYRQDPGQGLRLIYYSQIVNDFQKGDIAEGYSVSREKKESFPLTVTSAQKNPTAFYLCASSIGPDRINQPQHFGDGTRLSIL.

The CDR3 region is CATSDSLAGNQETQYF. CDR3 sequence (DNA): TGTGCCACCAGTGATTCCCTAGCGGGGAACCAAGAGACCCAGTACTTC. V usage is TRBV24-1 and J usage is TRBJ2-5; 9 bases align to TRBD2. CDR1 is KGHDR, CDR2 SFDVKD, per germline. The CDR3 runs to 16 residues. Trimming removed 2 bases from V and 0 bases from J; junction bases left unmatched: 3.

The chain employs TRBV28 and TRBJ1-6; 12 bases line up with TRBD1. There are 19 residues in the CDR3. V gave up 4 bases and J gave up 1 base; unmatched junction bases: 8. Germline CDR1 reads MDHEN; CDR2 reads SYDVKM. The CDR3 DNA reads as TGTGCCAGCAGTTCCCGGGACAGGGGGCGTCTGTCCTATAATTCACCCCTCCACTTT. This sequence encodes CASSSRDRGRLSYNSPLHF.

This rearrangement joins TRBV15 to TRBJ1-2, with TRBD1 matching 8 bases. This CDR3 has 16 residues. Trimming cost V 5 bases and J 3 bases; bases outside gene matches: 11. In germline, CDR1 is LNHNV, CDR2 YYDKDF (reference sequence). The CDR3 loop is CATSRTGGRFYYGYTF. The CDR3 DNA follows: TGTGCCACCAGCCGAACAGGGGGACGTTTTTACTATGGCTACACCTTC.

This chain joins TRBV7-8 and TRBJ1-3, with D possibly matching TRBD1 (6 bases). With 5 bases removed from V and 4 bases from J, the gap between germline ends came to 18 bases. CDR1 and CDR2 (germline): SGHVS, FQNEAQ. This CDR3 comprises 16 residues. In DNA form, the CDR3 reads TGTGCCAGCAGCGCTCAGGGGTCCGCGTTGGGAAACACCATATATTTT. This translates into CASSAQGSALGNTIYF. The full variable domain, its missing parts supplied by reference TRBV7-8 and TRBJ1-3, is GAGVSQSPRYKVAKRGQDVALRCDPISGHVSLFWYQQALGQGPEFLTYFQNEAQLDKSGLPSDRFFAERPEGSVSTLKIQRTQQEDSAVYLCASSAQGSALGNTIYFGEGSWLTVV.